These 6 T cell receptor beta chains share one sample of origin, sequenced in a study of OX40 agonist ivuxolimab in advanced cancers. The table came from immunoSEQ multiplex PCR; TCRdb's copy has only in-frame clones and leaves some out. The repertoire holds approximately 57,000 clones, with over 80% as singletons. This sample comprised CD4+ or CD8+ T cells sorted from blood, obtained in a trial of the OX40 agonist ivuxolimab. These TCRs come from an adult with an advanced solid tumor such as melanoma, head and neck, liver or kidney cancer.

The genes are TRBV27 and TRBJ2-7; no clear D. The CDR3 runs 11 residues. Germline assignment: CDR1 MNHEY and CDR2 SMNVEV (reference sequence). V gave up 7 bases and J gave up 4 bases, with 8 bases separating them. The CDR3 DNA reads TGTGCCAGCAATCTTCCGTACGAGCAGTACTTC. It encodes CASNLPYEQYF.

The rearrangement uses TRBV2 and TRBJ1-2, with a possible D match to TRBD1 (6 bases). With 6 bases removed from V and 6 bases from J, the gap between germline ends came to 17 bases. This CDR3 has 14 residues. Germline V gives CDR1 SNHLY, CDR2 FYNNEI. CDR3 DNA: TGTGCCAGCAGGGGGGCCGGGACATCGAATGGCTACACCTTC. Its protein is CASRGAGTSNGYTF.

The rearrangement links TRBV27 to TRBJ2-2, with 13 bases matching TRBD2. The V gene end was trimmed by 3 bases and the J gene end by 7 bases; junction bases not matched to a gene: 14. This CDR3 spans 19 amino acids. Germline V gene sequence: CDR1 MNHEY, CDR2 SMNVEV (reference sequence). The CDR3 DNA reads as TGTGCCAGCAGTTTCGGGGGGAGGACTAGCGGGAGAATAAACGGGGAGCTGTTTTTT. It codes for CASSFGGRTSGRINGELFF.

This clone was observed a few times. The rearrangement uses TRBV11-3 and TRBJ2-5; D gene unclear. CDR3 size: 14 residues. V was cut by 2 bases and J by 5 bases, with 12 bases left in between. CDR1 and CDR2 (germline): SGHNT, YENEEA. CDR3 amino acids: CASSLSSVGETQYF. The CDR3, as DNA: TGTGCCAGCAGCTTATCCTCTGTGGGGGAGACCCAGTACTTC.

The chain joins TRBV6-6 to TRBJ2-1; 8 positions agree with TRBD1. There are 12 residues in the CDR3. Germline CDR1 and CDR2: MNHNY and SVGAGI (reference sequence). The V segment lost 5 bases and the J segment 7 bases; nucleotides outside the gene matches: 1. CDR3 protein: CASSGQGNEQFF. CDR3 coding DNA: TGTGCCAGCAGTGGACAGGGTAATGAGCAGTTCTTC.

This chain links TRBV20-1 with TRBJ1-1; no definite D call. The CDR3 runs 11 residues. Trimming took 4 bases from V and 1 from J, leaving 4 bases between them. Germline V gene data show CDR1 as DFQATT and CDR2 as SNEGSKA (reference sequence). CDR3: CSAIKNTEAFF. The CDR3 coding sequence is TGCAGTGCTATAAAGAACACTGAAGCTTTCTTT.